The 25 T cell receptor beta chains given below trace back to one sample, sequenced in a study of OX40 agonist ivuxolimab in advanced cancers. The assay was immunoSEQ multiplex PCR, and TCRdb's table has in-frame clones only and misses some. The repertoire holds 80,000 to 100,000 clones, with 80% to 90% as singletons. Sequenced material: CD4+ or CD8+ T cells sorted from blood, taken in a trial of the OX40 agonist ivuxolimab. The source is an adult with an advanced solid tumor such as melanoma, head and neck, liver or kidney cancer.

The chain has TRBV29-1 and TRBJ1-4, with 7 nucleotides matching TRBD1. CDR3 length: 14 residues. Germline assignment: CDR1 SQVTM and CDR2 ANQGSEA. After removal of 6 bases from V and 4 bases from J, the junction contained 8 bases not matched to a gene. CDR3 DNA: TGCAGCGTCTTAAGACAGGGTTTTAATGAAAAACTGTTTTTT. This sequence encodes CSVLRQGFNEKLFF. Drawing the rest from reference TRBV29-1 and TRBJ1-4, the complete variable domain is SAVISQKPSRDICQRGTSLTIQCQVDSQVTMMFWYRQQPGQSLTLIATANQGSEATYESGFVIDKFPISRPNLTFSTLTVSNMSPEDSSIYLCSVLRQGFNEKLFFGSGTQLSVL.

The chain joins TRBV7-7 to TRBJ1-3, with TRBD1 matching over 8 bases. This CDR3 has 14 amino acids. The germline CDR1 and CDR2 sequences are SSHAT and FNYEAQ (reference sequence). After removal of 11 bases from V and 0 bases from J, the junction contained 6 bases not matched to a gene. CDR3 protein: CAVGQVLSGNTIYF. The CDR3 DNA sequence: TGTGCCGTGGGACAGGTTCTCTCTGGAAACACCATATATTTT.

This clone was seen more than once but under ten times. This rearrangement joins TRBV5-1 to TRBJ1-5; 9 bases fit TRBD1. This CDR3 is built from 13 residues. With 7 bases clipped from V and 5 bases from J, the junction kept 4 bases outside the gene matches. The germline V gene has CDR1 SGHRS and CDR2 YFSETQ. Here the CDR3 DNA reads TGCGCCAGCCGGGACAGGGACGATCAGCCCCAGCATTTT. Protein sequence: CASRDRDDQPQHF.

The V and J genes are TRBV6-5 and TRBJ2-2, with unresolved D. Per the germline V gene, CDR1 is MNHEY and CDR2 is SVGAGI. This CDR3 has 16 amino acids. Trimming left V 2 bases short and J 0 bases short, with 10 bases between. CDR3 coding DNA: TGTGCCAGCAGTTACATGAGACACTCGAACACCGGGGAGCTGTTTTTT. Translating gives CASSYMRHSNTGELFF.

This chain links TRBV11-2 with TRBJ2-1; 10 bases are a match to TRBD2. The germline gives CDR1 SGHAT, CDR2 FQNNGV. Trimming removed 5 bases from V and 4 bases from J; junction bases left unmatched: 11. CDR3 length: 17 residues. DNA for the CDR3: TGTGCCAGCAGCCTCCAGGCGAGCGGGGGGGCTTACAATGAGCAGTTCTTC. Residues: CASSLQASGGAYNEQFF. The full variable domain, in which reference TRBV11-2 and TRBJ2-1 provide the parts outside the CDR3, is EAGVAQSPRYKIIEKRQSVAFWCNPISGHATLYWYQQILGQGPKLLIQFQNNGVVDDSQLPKDRFSAERLKGVDSTLKIQPAKLEDSAVYLCASSLQASGGAYNEQFFGPGTRLTVL.

The chain has TRBV11-1 and TRBJ1-1; TRBD1 is a possible D gene (5 bases). CDR1 is SGHAT and CDR2 is FQDESV in the germline V gene (reference sequence). The CDR3 extends over 14 amino acids. V lost 3 bases and J 1 base, leaving 9 bases between the germline ends. Here the CDR3 reads CASSFGTSNTEAFF. CDR3 DNA: TGTGCCAGCAGCTTCGGGACGTCGAACACTGAAGCTTTCTTT.

This chain connects TRBV4-3 to TRBJ2-7, with 12 bases lining up with TRBD1. The CDR3 loop spans 14 amino acids. Unmatched junction bases numbered 3, after V lost 4 bases and J lost 5 bases. CDR1 is LGHNA, CDR2 YSLEER, per germline. Here the CDR3 reads CASSPGTGGDEQYF. Written as DNA, the CDR3 is TGCGCCAGCAGCCCCGGGACAGGGGGCGACGAGCAGTACTTC.

This chain connects TRBV6-6 to TRBJ1-6; 9 nucleotides line up with TRBD1. Germline V CDR1 and CDR2: MNHNY, SVGAGI (reference sequence). The length of the CDR3 is 14 residues. Unmatched junction bases numbered 6, after V lost 8 bases and J lost 7 bases. CDR3 coding DNA: TGTGCCAGCGTCCCCGGGACAGGGAATTCACCCCTCCACTTT. Residues: CASVPGTGNSPLHF.

V gene TRBV7-3 combines with J gene TRBJ1-1; D unclear. Germline CDR1 is SGHTA and CDR2 is FQGTGA. The CDR3 sequence is 14 residues long. Trimming left V 5 bases short and J 1 base short, with 11 bases between. This CDR3 reads CASSREGQNTEAFF. The CDR3, as DNA: TGTGCCAGCAGCCGGGAAGGGCAGAACACTGAAGCTTTCTTT.

This chain connects TRBV30 to TRBJ1-4; D unresolved. Germline CDR1 is GTSNPN and CDR2 is SVGIG (reference sequence). Trimming stripped 3 bases from V and 6 bases from J, with 17 bases between. This CDR3 spans 15 amino acids. The CDR3 DNA sequence: TGTGCCTGGAGGGACGGCGGTGGGCTTTATGAAAAACTGTTTTTT. It specifies CAWRDGGGLYEKLFF.

The chain combines TRBV6-1 with TRBJ2-7, with 11 bases lining up with TRBD2. Germline V gene sequence: CDR1 MNHNS, CDR2 SASEGT. The CDR3 extends over 13 amino acids. The trim removed 10 bases at V and 2 bases at J, leaving 4 bases unmatched. The CDR3, as DNA: TGTGCCACCGGGACTAGCGGTCCCTACGAGCAGTACTTC. Its translation is CATGTSGPYEQYF.

The chain links TRBV4-3 to TRBJ1-2; D is ambiguous. There are 14 residues in the CDR3. Trimming cost V 0 bases and J 4 bases, with 9 bases left between them. Germline V CDR1 and CDR2: LGHNA, YSLEER. As DNA, the CDR3 is TGCGCCAGCAGCCAAGATATACGCGGCTATGGCTACACCTTC. Protein product: CASSQDIRGYGYTF.

The rearrangement uses TRBV10-3 and TRBJ2-5; 12 nucleotides align to TRBD1. Trimming removed 3 bases from V and 8 bases from J; junction bases left unmatched: 4. The CDR3 sequence is 14 residues long. Per germline, CDR1 ENHRY and CDR2 SYGVKD. The CDR3 is CAISDPGQGATQYF. The CDR3 bases are TGTGCCATCAGTGACCCGGGACAGGGGGCTACCCAGTACTTC.

The gene calls are TRBV5-8 and TRBJ1-2; D not resolved. V gave up 4 bases and J gave up 8 bases, with 6 bases separating them. CDR1 is SGHTS and CDR2 is YDEGEE in the germline V gene. The CDR3 contains 10 residues. The CDR3 region is CASSPLGYTF. CDR3 nucleotides: TGTGCCAGCAGCCCCCTCGGCTACACCTTC.

CDR3 DNA: TGTGCCAGCAGTTACTCCGGGACAGGGGTTGAAAAACTGTTTTTT. Protein product: CASSYSGTGVEKLFF. This chain links TRBV6-5 with TRBJ1-4, with 10 bases that match TRBD1. The length of the CDR3 is 15 residues. V trimming: 0 bases; J trimming: 7 bases; junction bases outside the gene matches: 2. Germline V gene lookup returns CDR1 MNHEY and CDR2 SVGAGI.

The V gene is TRBV7-9, the J gene TRBJ1-1; D remains unclear. V was trimmed by 4 bases and J by 7 bases, leaving 10 bases between them. Germline CDR1 reads SEHNR; CDR2 reads FQNEAQ (reference sequence). The CDR3 spans 12 residues. The CDR3 loop is CASSSFHLEAFF. CDR3 bases: TGTGCCAGCAGCTCTTTCCACCTTGAAGCTTTCTTT.

The J gene is TRBJ1-6, the V gene TRBV6-5, with no clear D. CDR1 MNHEY and CDR2 SVGAGI come from the germline V gene. The CDR3 is made up of 16 amino acids. The V end was cut by 0 bases, the J end by 6 bases, with 12 bases between. For the CDR3, the DNA is TGTGCCAGCAGTTACTCGAAGGTCTCCACTAATTCACCCCTCCACTTT. Its protein product is CASSYSKVSTNSPLHF.

This clone has a handful of counts. The chain has TRBV5-1 and TRBJ1-1; D not certain. Trimming stripped 0 bases from V and 2 bases from J, with 14 bases between. The CDR3 has 16 amino acids. Germline CDR1 reads SGHRS; CDR2 reads YFSETQ. CDR3 sequence reads: CASSLETAGGNTEAFF. In DNA, the CDR3 is TGCGCCAGCAGCTTGGAAACCGCCGGAGGTAACACTGAAGCTTTCTTT. Full variable domain (outside the CDR3, taken from reference TRBV5-1 and TRBJ1-1): KAGVTQTPRYLIKTRGQQVTLSCSPISGHRSVSWYQQTPGQGLQFLFEYFSETQRNKGNFPGRFSGRQFSNSRSEMNVSTLELGDSALYLCASSLETAGGNTEAFFGQGTRLTVV.

CDR3 amino acids: CASSQSVGTGGAYEQYF. DNA of the CDR3: TGCGCCAGCAGCCAAAGTGTCGGTACAGGGGGGGCCTACGAGCAGTACTTC. The chain has TRBV4-1 and TRBJ2-7; D perhaps matches TRBD1 (8 bases). The germline CDR1 and CDR2 sequences are MGHRA and YSYEKL. V dropped 2 bases and J dropped 2 bases, with 19 bases sitting between them. The CDR3 contains 17 residues.

The chain links TRBV19 to TRBJ1-5, with D perhaps TRBD1 (6 bases). Germline V gene data show CDR1 as LNHDA and CDR2 as SQIVND (reference sequence). Trimming stripped 9 bases from V and 4 bases from J, with 19 bases between. This CDR3 spans 15 amino acids. CDR3 bases: TGTGCCAGCTCAGTCTGGGACATGACTAATCAGCCCCAGCATTTT. Translated: CASSVWDMTNQPQHF.

This clone was observed a few times. This specimen includes other DNA sequences encoding the same CDR3. The V call is TRBV7-9, the J call TRBJ1-1, with a possible D match to TRBD1 (5 bases). V lost 3 bases and J lost 1, with 6 bases in between. CDR3 length equals 13 residues. Germline V lookup: CDR1 SEHNR, CDR2 FQNEAQ (reference sequence). CDR3 sequence: CASSFGTNTEAFF. In nucleotides, the CDR3 is TGTGCCAGCAGCTTCGGGACGAACACTGAAGCTTTCTTT.

The V call is TRBV7-3, the J call TRBJ1-1; the D is unclear. CDR1 and CDR2 from the germline V gene are SGHTA and FQGTGA. CDR3 length: 15 residues. V was pared by 2 bases and J by 4 bases, with 14 bases between. DNA of the CDR3: TGTGCCAGCAGCTTAGTGGCCGCGTCCCTCACTGAAGCTTTCTTT. Its translation is CASSLVAASLTEAFF.

The chain has TRBV11-1 and TRBJ2-7; D is unclear. This CDR3 contains 14 residues. V lost 4 bases and J lost 1, with 11 bases in between. CDR1 and CDR2 (germline): SGHAT, FQDESV (reference sequence). CDR3 sequence: CASSSSTKSYEQYF. DNA of the CDR3: TGTGCCAGCAGCTCGTCAACAAAATCCTACGAGCAGTACTTC. The full variable domain, with the rest looked up from reference TRBV11-1 and TRBJ2-7, is EAEVAQSPRYKITEKSQAVAFWCDPISGHATLYWYRQILGQGPELLVQFQDESVVDDSQLPKDRFSAERLKGVDSTLKIQPAELGDSAMYLCASSSSTKSYEQYFGPGTRLTVT.

J is TRBJ2-5 and V is TRBV2, with 7 positions matching TRBD2. The DNA end lines up better with TRBJ2-7; the J call may be wrong. Germline V gene sequence: CDR1 SNHLY, CDR2 FYNNEI. There are 13 residues in the CDR3. Here the CDR3 DNA reads TGTGCCAGCAGTGAATACACTAGCGACGAGCAGTACTTC. As protein: CASSEYTSDEQYF.

The CDR3, as DNA: TGTGCCAGCAGTCCCCGCGCCCTGAACACTGAAGCTTTCTTT. It specifies CASSPRALNTEAFF. The gene calls are TRBV7-2 and TRBJ1-1, with D uncertain. CDR3 length equals 14 residues. Germline V lookup: CDR1 SGHTA, CDR2 FQGNSA. Trimming pared 6 bases from V and 0 bases from J, leaving 11 bases between.